These 23 T cell receptor beta chains were sequenced from one sample in a study of beta chain features in type 1 diabetes. Their target antigens are unknown. The entirety of the isolated RNA underwent reverse transcription, so expressed TCRB transcripts were sequenced. Assay used: immunoSEQ multiplex PCR; TCRdb lists only in-frame clones, some missing. The repertoire holds about 270,000 clones, with around 15% as singletons. The study's findings and limits: Shorter TCRB CDR3s, moderately but significantly so, were found in Type 1 diabetes patients in all four CD4+ subsets.

The sequencing input was naive CD4+ T cells from blood. The receptors originated from a man aged 25-45 years with type 1 diabetes.

The chain has TRBV11-2 and TRBJ2-4; tentatively, D is TRBD2 (5 bases). Trimming stripped 5 bases from V and 6 bases from J, with 17 bases between. Germline CDR1 reads SGHAT; CDR2 reads FQNNGV. CDR3 length: 15 amino acids. CDR3 amino acids: CASSPGGRVGNIQYF. CDR3 DNA: TGTGCCAGCAGCCCCGGAGGTAGGGTAGGAAACATTCAGTACTTC.

Comment on this clone: Distinct nucleotide sequences in the sample also encode this CDR3. The chain has TRBV7-9 and TRBJ2-1, with 12 bases matching TRBD2. Germline values: CDR1 SEHNR, CDR2 FQNEAQ (reference sequence). The CDR3 runs 14 residues. The ends lost 5 bases at V and 4 bases at J; junction bases unmatched: 0. This CDR3 reads CASSGLAGYNEQFF. Written as DNA, the CDR3 is TGTGCCAGCAGCGGACTAGCGGGGTACAATGAGCAGTTCTTC.

V gene TRBV5-1 combines with J gene TRBJ2-1; D might be TRBD2 (6 bases). This CDR3 is 14 amino acids long. Germline V lookup: CDR1 SGHRS, CDR2 YFSETQ. V lost 0 bases and J lost 9, with 13 bases in between. The DNA for the CDR3 is TGCGCCAGCAGCTTGGCCTTGGGAGGCACTGAGCAGTTCTTC. Protein product: CASSLALGGTEQFF. The full variable domain, rest sourced from reference TRBV5-1 and TRBJ2-1, is KAGVTQTPRYLIKTRGQQVTLSCSPISGHRSVSWYQQTPGQGLQFLFEYFSETQRNKGNFPGRFSGRQFSNSRSEMNVSTLELGDSALYLCASSLALGGTEQFFGPGTRLTVL.

The V and J genes are TRBV15 and TRBJ2-3, with TRBD1 as a possible D gene (5 bases). V lost 2 bases, J lost 5 bases, and 5 bases lay in between. The CDR3 runs 12 residues. Germline V gene lookup returns CDR1 LNHNV and CDR2 YYDKDF (reference sequence). The CDR3 DNA reads as TGTGCCACCAGCAGACAGGGAGATACGCAGTATTTT. This sequence encodes CATSRQGDTQYF.

The chain is built from TRBV15 and TRBJ1-5; a weak D match, TRBD1 (6 bases). The ends were cut back, 3 bases at V and 5 bases at J, with 8 bases in the middle. This CDR3 is 13 amino acids long. Germline V gene sequence: CDR1 LNHNV, CDR2 YYDKDF (reference sequence). CDR3 loop: CATSSGQHQPQHF. The CDR3 DNA reads TGTGCCACCAGCAGTGGACAGCATCAGCCCCAGCATTTT.

This chain links TRBV5-1 with TRBJ2-5; a weak D match, TRBD2 (5 bases). There are 14 residues in the CDR3. Germline V gene sequence: CDR1 SGHRS, CDR2 YFSETQ. V lost 0 bases to trimming and J lost 1 base, with 7 bases between them. The CDR3 nucleotides read TGCGCCAGCAGCTTGGGAGGGTTCCAAGAGACCCAGTACTTC. It encodes CASSLGGFQETQYF. Filled out from reference TRBV5-1 and TRBJ2-5, the complete variable domain reads KAGVTQTPRYLIKTRGQQVTLSCSPISGHRSVSWYQQTPGQGLQFLFEYFSETQRNKGNFPGRFSGRQFSNSRSEMNVSTLELGDSALYLCASSLGGFQETQYFGPGTRLLVL.

This chain connects TRBV2 to TRBJ1-2, with D uncertain. CDR1 is SNHLY, CDR2 FYNNEI, per germline. Trimming shortened V by 2 bases and J by 0 bases, and 10 bases separated the two germline ends. The CDR3 sequence is 15 residues long. This CDR3 reads CASSESVRSNYGYTF. CDR3 sequence (DNA): TGTGCCAGCAGTGAATCGGTCAGGTCTAACTATGGCTACACCTTC.

The chain joins TRBV25-1 to TRBJ2-1; D remains ambiguous. Between the trimmed V and J ends, which lost 2 bases and 8 bases, there was a span of 7 bases. The CDR3 has 12 amino acids. In germline, CDR1 is MGHDK, CDR2 SYGVNS. The CDR3 DNA is TGTGCCAGCAGTGAAAAGCTCGATGAGCAGTTCTTC. Translated, it gives CASSEKLDEQFF.

The chain links TRBV28 to TRBJ2-7; TRBD2 matches 10 bases. The CDR3 loop spans 16 amino acids. The J segment lost 1 base and the V segment lost 5 bases, leaving 8 bases of the junction unmatched. Looked up from germline, CDR1 is MDHEN and CDR2 is SYDVKM. CDR3 protein: CASSTPSSGSSYEQYF. CDR3 sequence (DNA): TGTGCCAGCAGTACCCCCTCTAGCGGGAGTTCCTACGAGCAGTACTTC.

This clone was detected only a few times. This sequence joins TRBV7-3 and TRBJ1-2; TRBD1 might be the D (5 bases). Trimming removed 5 bases at V and 8 bases at J, with 18 bases between. Germline V gene lookup returns CDR1 SGHTA and CDR2 FQGTGA. The CDR3 is 14 residues long. CDR3 region: CASSPGGRATGYTF. DNA of the CDR3: TGTGCCAGCAGCCCCGGTGGCAGGGCAACCGGCTACACCTTC.

This clone has a handful of counts. The chain recombines TRBV5-1 with TRBJ2-3; 9 positions agree with TRBD2. CDR1 is SGHRS, CDR2 YFSETQ, per germline. Unmatched junction bases numbered 12, after V lost 4 bases and J lost 3 bases. This CDR3 region has 17 residues. In DNA form, the CDR3 reads TGCGCCAGCAGCAGACAGACTAGCGGACCTCCTACAGATACGCAGTATTTT. It translates to CASSRQTSGPPTDTQYF.

This clone was counted a few times. The chain links TRBV6-5 to TRBJ2-7; possible D gene TRBD1, 6 bases. Per germline, CDR1 MNHEY and CDR2 SVGAGI. The CDR3 totals 13 residues. The V end lost 8 bases, the J end lost 4 bases, and 15 bases lay between the germline ends. This chain's CDR3 is CASLGTTDYEQYF. Written as DNA, the CDR3 is TGTGCCAGCCTCGGGACAACTGATTACGAGCAGTACTTC.

V usage is TRBV19 and J usage is TRBJ1-2; D is uncertain. V was clipped by 6 bases and J by 7 bases, with 12 bases between them. The CDR3 runs to 12 residues. Germline V gene data show CDR1 as LNHDA and CDR2 as SQIVND (reference sequence). Here the CDR3 reads CASRTDPFGYTF. The DNA for the CDR3 is TGTGCCAGTAGAACTGATCCCTTTGGCTACACCTTC.

V is TRBV2 and J is TRBJ1-1, with unresolved D. CDR1 SNHLY and CDR2 FYNNEI come from the germline V gene. Trimming shortened V by 6 bases and J by 3 bases, and 5 bases separated the two germline ends. The CDR3 has 11 residues. CDR3 protein: CASSQDTEAFF. As DNA, the CDR3 is TGTGCCAGCAGCCAGGACACTGAAGCTTTCTTT.

V is TRBV28 and J is TRBJ2-1; D ambiguous. The CDR3 is 15 amino acids. CDR1 and CDR2 (germline): MDHEN, SYDVKM. Trimming shortened V by 0 bases and J by 3 bases, and 9 bases separated the two germline ends. The CDR3 DNA reads TGTGCCAGCAGTTTATGGCTCGGAGACTACAATGAGCAGTTCTTC. This translates into CASSLWLGDYNEQFF.

This chain connects TRBV28 to TRBJ2-7; 8 nucleotides agree with TRBD1. The length of the CDR3 is 13 residues. Looked up from germline, CDR1 is MDHEN and CDR2 is SYDVKM. With V trimmed by 6 bases and J by 5 bases, 6 bases remained unmatched. The CDR3 DNA sequence: TGTGCCAGCAGCTATTCACAGGGGGACGAGCAGTACTTC. Amino acids: CASSYSQGDEQYF. The full variable domain, in which reference TRBV28 and TRBJ2-7 provide the parts outside the CDR3, is DVKVTQSSRYLVKRTGEKVFLECVQDMDHENMFWYRQDPGLGLRLIYFSYDVKMKEKGDIPEGYSVSREKKERFSLILESASTNQTSMYLCASSYSQGDEQYFGPGTRLTVT.

The chain joins TRBV7-3 to TRBJ2-3, with 8 bases identical to TRBD1. The germline CDR1 and CDR2 sequences are SGHTA and FQGTGA. The CDR3 runs to 15 residues. Germline trimming cut 5 bases from V and 1 base from J; bases unmatched to any gene: 5. The CDR3 protein is CASSPGGSRTDTQYF. In nucleotides, the CDR3 is TGTGCCAGCAGCCCAGGGGGCAGCCGCACAGATACGCAGTATTTT.

The rearrangement links TRBV30 to TRBJ2-1; 7 bases are shared with TRBD1. Germline CDR1 and CDR2: GTSNPN and SVGIG (reference sequence). Trimming cost V 0 bases and J 3 bases; bases outside gene matches: 11. The CDR3 length is 17 residues. For the CDR3, the DNA is TGTGCCTGGAGTGTATCATTGGGCAGGGGGTACTACAATGAGCAGTTCTTC. Its translation is CAWSVSLGRGYYNEQFF.

This chain connects TRBV2 to TRBJ2-5; no clear D gene. CDR1 is SNHLY, CDR2 FYNNEI, per germline. The V gene lost 4 bases and the J gene lost 1 base, with 7 bases spanning the gap. The CDR3 loop spans 13 amino acids. The CDR3 is CASSAQAQETQYF. As DNA, the CDR3 is TGTGCCAGCAGTGCGCAGGCCCAAGAGACCCAGTACTTC.

As for this clone: The identical CDR3 is also encoded by other nucleotide sequences in the sample. This chain uses TRBV6-5 with TRBJ1-1; no clear D gene. The germline gives CDR1 MNHEY, CDR2 SVGAGI. The CDR3 length is 13 residues. Trimming shortened V by 2 bases and J by 0 bases, and 4 bases separated the two germline ends. The CDR3 loop reads CASSYVVNTEAFF. For the CDR3, the DNA is TGTGCCAGCAGTTACGTCGTGAACACTGAAGCTTTCTTT.

This clone was seen only a few times. V gene TRBV7-2 combines with J gene TRBJ2-2, with D perhaps matching TRBD1 (5 bases). The CDR3 covers 16 residues. From germline, CDR1 is SGHTA and CDR2 FQGNSA. With 2 bases removed from V and 0 bases from J, the gap between germline ends came to 10 bases. The CDR3 DNA reads as TGTGCCAGCAGCTTACAGGGTACCTCGAACACCGGGGAGCTGTTTTTT. This translates into CASSLQGTSNTGELFF.

The chain couples TRBV6-4 to TRBJ2-3, with 8 positions matching TRBD1. This CDR3 is built from 13 residues. Germline V gives CDR1 MRHNA, CDR2 SNTAGT. V gave up 3 bases and J gave up 4 bases; unmatched junction bases: 0. This chain's CDR3 is CASSEQGADTQYF. CDR3 nucleotide sequence: TGTGCCAGCAGTGAACAGGGGGCAGATACGCAGTATTTT.

The V call is TRBV4-3, the J call TRBJ2-4; perhaps TRBD2 as D (6 bases). The CDR3 runs 16 residues. The V and J ends lost 1 base and 3 bases respectively, with 13 bases between them. Germline V gene lookup returns CDR1 LGHNA and CDR2 YSLEER. Here the CDR3 DNA reads TGCGCCAGCAGCCAAGGTGCGGGGCCAGACAAAAACATTCAGTACTTC. Amino acid sequence: CASSQGAGPDKNIQYF.